This T cell receptor (beta chain) is from a study of T cell responses to AZD1222 COVID-19 vaccine. At the level of the study: Combined were second doses at about 4 or about 12 weeks.

With regard to this clone: Other DNA sequences in this sample translate to the same CDR3.

Clones were read by immunoSEQ multiplex PCR, and TCRdb kept only the in-frame ones, dropping some. The sample shows roughly 130,000 clones, about nine tenths of them seen only once. The CDR3 contains 17 residues. Germline CDR1 is LGHNA and CDR2 is YSLEER. V lost 0 bases and J lost 2; bases outside the gene matches: 5. The TCR comes from an adult in good health. The sample here was peripheral blood, taken on day 0 of AZD1222 vaccination. The V call is TRBV4-3, the J call TRBJ2-2; TRBD1 agrees at 8 bases. The CDR3 region has the DNA TGCGCCAGCAGCCAAGACGACAGGGGAGCAAACACCGGGGAGCTGTTTTTT. Translation: CASSQDDRGANTGELFF.